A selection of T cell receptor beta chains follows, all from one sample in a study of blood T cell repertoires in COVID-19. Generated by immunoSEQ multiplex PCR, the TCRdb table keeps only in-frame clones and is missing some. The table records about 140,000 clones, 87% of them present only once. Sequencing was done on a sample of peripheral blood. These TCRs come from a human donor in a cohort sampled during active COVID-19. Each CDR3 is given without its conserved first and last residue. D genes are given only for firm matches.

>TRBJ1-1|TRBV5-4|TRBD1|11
ASSKQGASEAF
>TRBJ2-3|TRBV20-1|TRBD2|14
SASPGRGVYTDTQY
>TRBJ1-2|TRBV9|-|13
ASSEQGIANYGYT
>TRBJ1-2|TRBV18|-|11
ASSTDRDYGYT
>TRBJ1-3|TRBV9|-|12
ASSGGIDGNTIY
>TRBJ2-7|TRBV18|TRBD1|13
ASSGDRDAPYEQY
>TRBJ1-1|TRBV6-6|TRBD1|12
ASSLGQKNTEAF
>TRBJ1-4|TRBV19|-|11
ATRGAGNEKLF
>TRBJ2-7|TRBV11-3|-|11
ASSLAWGLEQY
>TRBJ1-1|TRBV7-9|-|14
ASSLATGPRNTEAF
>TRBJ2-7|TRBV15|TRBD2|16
ATSRDLGTSGGMNEQY
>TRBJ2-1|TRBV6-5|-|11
ASSYSLMNEQF
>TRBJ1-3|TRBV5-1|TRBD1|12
ASSLGQGGNTIY
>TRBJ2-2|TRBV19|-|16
ASSIKGPGLRTTGELF
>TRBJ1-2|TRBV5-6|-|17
ASSLKFKQAGTSNYGYT
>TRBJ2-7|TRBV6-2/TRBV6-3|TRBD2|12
ASSFSGSGGEQY
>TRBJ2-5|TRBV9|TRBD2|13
ASSVSGAPKETQY
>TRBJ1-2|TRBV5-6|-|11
ASSLGANYGYT